Listed here is a single T cell receptor (beta chain). The source of the sample is a study of blood T cell repertoires in COVID-19. The germline CDR1 and CDR2 sequences are SGHAT and FQNNGV. V was pared by 3 bases and J by 2 bases, with 15 bases between. The CDR3 has 16 amino acids. Clones were read by immunoSEQ multiplex PCR, and TCRdb kept only the in-frame ones, dropping some. The sample contains 300,000 to 400,000 clones, about 91% of which appear only once. The V gene is TRBV11-2, the J gene TRBJ2-3; D is unresolved. The TCR comes from a woman aged 30 to 39 with COVID-19, enrolled during active disease. Specimen: peripheral blood. This CDR3 reads CASSFLPGKHTDTQYF. As DNA, the CDR3 is TGTGCCAGCAGCTTCCTCCCTGGCAAACACACAGATACGCAGTATTTT.